The next 8 T cell receptor beta chains were all read from a single sample in a study of control samples from healthy donors and cancer patients. Some clones are missing from TCRdb's copy, which holds only in-frame ones; the method was immunoSEQ multiplex PCR. The sample has about 140,000 clones, 91% seen once. The sample consisted of blood. The receptors come from a man in his thirties or forties in good health.

V and J are TRBV30 and TRBJ1-3; a possible D gene is TRBD1 (5 bases). Germline values: CDR1 GTSNPN, CDR2 SVGIG (reference sequence). This CDR3 has 15 residues. Trimming pared 0 bases from V and 3 bases from J, leaving 12 bases between. The CDR3 bases are TGTGCCTGGAGTGTTCCGGCAGGGAATGGAAACACCATATATTTT. As protein: CAWSVPAGNGNTIYF. The full variable domain, completed using reference TRBV30 and TRBJ1-3, is SQTIHQWPATLVQPVGSPLSLECTVEGTSNPNLYWYRQAAGRGLQLLFYSVGIGQISSEVPQNLSASRPQDRQFILSSKKLLLSDSGFYLCAWSVPAGNGNTIYFGEGSWLTVV.

This chain links TRBV15 with TRBJ1-5; TRBD1 is a possible D gene (5 bases). CDR1 and CDR2 (germline): LNHNV, YYDKDF (reference sequence). The CDR3 runs 15 residues. V was pared by 0 bases and J by 3 bases, with 9 bases between. The CDR3 DNA sequence: TGTGCCACCAGCAGAGATGGGGACGCCAATCAGCCCCAGCATTTT. Translation: CATSRDGDANQPQHF.

The CDR3 here is CASSTRQGNTEAFF. DNA of the CDR3: TGTGCCAGCAGCACCCGACAGGGAAACACTGAAGCTTTCTTT. The chain is built from TRBV21-1 and TRBJ1-1; the table gives TRBD1 as D, unverified against the DNA. TRBV21-1 is assigned pseudogene status. The length of the CDR3 is 14 residues.

The chain has TRBV6-1 and TRBJ1-5, with D unresolved. The V end was cut by 2 bases, the J end by 3 bases, with 8 bases between. Germline CDR1 reads MNHNS; CDR2 reads SASEGT. There are 14 residues in the CDR3. CDR3 coding DNA: TGTGCCAGCAGTGAACTAGGGCACAATCAGCCCCAGCATTTT. This sequence encodes CASSELGHNQPQHF.

The rearrangement links TRBV27 to TRBJ2-5, with TRBD1 matching over 10 bases. The CDR3 runs to 15 residues. CDR1 and CDR2 from the germline V gene are MNHEY and SMNVEV (reference sequence). V shed 5 bases, J shed 4 bases, and the junction held 7 bases outside the gene matches. For the CDR3, the DNA is TGTGCCAGCAGTGGGGACAGGGGAGGTCGAGAGACCCAGTACTTC. Protein product: CASSGDRGGRETQYF.

The chain uses TRBV7-9 and TRBJ1-2, with TRBD1 matching over 9 bases. Germline CDR1 reads SEHNR; CDR2 reads FQNEAQ (reference sequence). CDR3 size: 14 residues. V shed 5 bases, J shed 10 bases, and the junction held 11 bases outside the gene matches. The CDR3 DNA sequence: TGTGCCAGCAGCAACGGACAGGGGTGGTTTGACTACACCTTC. Protein sequence: CASSNGQGWFDYTF.

This clone was counted once. This chain links TRBV28 with TRBJ1-6; 7 bases align to TRBD1. After removal of 0 bases from V and 8 bases from J, the junction contained 4 bases not matched to a gene. Germline V gene sequence: CDR1 MDHEN, CDR2 SYDVKM. The CDR3 has 15 amino acids. CDR3 residues: CASSLWGQGDSPLHF. The DNA for the CDR3 is TGTGCCAGCAGTTTATGGGGGCAGGGGGATTCACCCCTCCACTTT.

A single count supports this clone. The V call is TRBV10-3, the J call TRBJ2-2, with D perhaps given as TRBD1 or TRBD2 (5 bases each). Trimming shortened V by 7 bases and J by 2 bases, and 8 bases separated the two germline ends. This CDR3 contains 13 residues. Germline CDR1 is ENHRY and CDR2 is SYGVKD. CDR3 coding DNA: TGTGCCATCACGGGGACCAACACCGGGGAGCTGTTTTTT. Translated: CAITGTNTGELFF.